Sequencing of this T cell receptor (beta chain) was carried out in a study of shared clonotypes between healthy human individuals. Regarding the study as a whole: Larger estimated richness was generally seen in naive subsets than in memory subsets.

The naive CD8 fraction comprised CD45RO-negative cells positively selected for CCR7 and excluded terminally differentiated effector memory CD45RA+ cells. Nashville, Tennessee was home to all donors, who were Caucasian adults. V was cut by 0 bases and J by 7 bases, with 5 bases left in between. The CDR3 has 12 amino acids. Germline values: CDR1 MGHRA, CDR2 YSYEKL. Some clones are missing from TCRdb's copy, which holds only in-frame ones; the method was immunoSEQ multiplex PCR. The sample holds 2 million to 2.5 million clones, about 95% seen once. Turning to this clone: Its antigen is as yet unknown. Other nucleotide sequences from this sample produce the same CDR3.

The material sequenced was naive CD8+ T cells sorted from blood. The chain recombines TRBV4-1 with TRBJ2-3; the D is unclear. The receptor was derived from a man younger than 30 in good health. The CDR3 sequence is CASSQDGYTQYF. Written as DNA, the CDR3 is TGCGCCAGCAGCCAAGACGGTTATACGCAGTATTTT.